Reported below is one T cell receptor beta chain. Its target is unknown. Nominal health characterized the donors when sampled, though unrecorded immune exposures were likely. This entry is derived from a study of cytomegalovirus exposure and HLA in healthy donors. Study overall: Sequencing of approximately 190 million T cells in an earlier analysis found roughly 120 million unique TCR beta sequences.

General study results and limits: Immune exposure information comprised only CMV serostatus. Most CMV-associated TCR beta chains were later found to appear HLA-restricted.

Germline V lookup: CDR1 KGHSH, CDR2 LQKENI. This CDR3 comprises 16 residues. V lost 2 bases and J lost 3, with 16 bases in between. 13 Jbeta primers and 60 Vbeta primers were used for the PCR. Clones were sequenced by immunoSEQ multiplex PCR, and TCRdb holds only the in-frame ones, with some missing. The table records around 150,000 clones, more than 70% of them present only once. This TCR derives from a man aged 25 to 40 in good health and CMV-seronegative. This chain connects TRBV18 to TRBJ2-5, with a possible D match to TRBD2 (6 bases). The source material was PBMCs. The CDR3 sequence: CASSPADYTRKETQYF. In DNA form, the CDR3 reads TGTGCCAGCTCACCAGCGGACTACACGAGGAAAGAGACCCAGTACTTC.